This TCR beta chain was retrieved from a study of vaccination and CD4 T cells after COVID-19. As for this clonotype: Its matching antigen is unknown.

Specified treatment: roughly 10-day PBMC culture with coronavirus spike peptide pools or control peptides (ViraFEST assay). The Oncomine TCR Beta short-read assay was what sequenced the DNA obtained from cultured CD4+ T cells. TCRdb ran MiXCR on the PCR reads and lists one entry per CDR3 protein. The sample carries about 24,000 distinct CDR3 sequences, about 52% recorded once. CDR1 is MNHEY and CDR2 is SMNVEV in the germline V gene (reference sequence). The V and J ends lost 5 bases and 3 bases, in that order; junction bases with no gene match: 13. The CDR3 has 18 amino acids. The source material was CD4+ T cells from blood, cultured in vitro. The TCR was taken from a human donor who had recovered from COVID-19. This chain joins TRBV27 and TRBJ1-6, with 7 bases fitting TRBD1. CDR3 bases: TGTGCCAGCAGTAGATACCCGGGACAGAAATTCTATAATTCACCCCTCCACTTT. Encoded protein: CASSRYPGQKFYNSPLHF.